These 26 T cell receptor beta chains were all obtained from the same sample, sequenced in a study of T cell changes during pregnancy in multiple sclerosis. Data came from immunoSEQ multiplex PCR; TCRdb stores just in-frame clones and leaves some out. The sample shows 100,000 or so clones, roughly 92% of them seen only once. Sequencing was performed on peripheral blood, taken after pregnancy. These receptors were obtained from a female donor with multiple sclerosis, enrolled in a pregnancy study.

The chain carries TRBV11-2 and TRBJ2-7; 8 nucleotides match TRBD1. V was pared by 1 base and J by 0 bases, with 14 bases of the junction left unmatched. The CDR3 is 19 residues long. Germline CDR1 is SGHAT and CDR2 is FQNNGV. CDR3 region: CASSLVVVEGQAGSYEQYF. CDR3 nucleotide sequence: TGTGCCAGCAGCTTAGTGGTCGTTGAGGGACAGGCCGGCTCCTACGAGCAGTACTTC.

The chain has TRBV5-8 and TRBJ1-5; 7 bases fit TRBD1. Trimming at V came to 2 bases and at J to 3 bases, leaving 8 bases not matched to a gene. CDR1 and CDR2 from the germline V gene are SGHTS and YDEGEE. This CDR3 region has 16 residues. Here the CDR3 DNA reads TGTGCCAGCAGCTTTCTGGCAGGGGGAAACAATCAGCCCCAGCATTTT. Translated: CASSFLAGGNNQPQHF.

The chain uses TRBV4-2 and TRBJ2-7; 11 nucleotides align to TRBD2. With V trimmed by 2 bases and J by 2 bases, 8 bases remained unmatched. This CDR3 contains 17 residues. CDR1 is LGHNA, CDR2 YNFKEQ, per germline. The DNA for the CDR3 is TGTGCCAGCAGCCAAACAACGACTAGCGGGGCCACCTACGAGCAGTACTTC. Its protein product is CASSQTTTSGATYEQYF.

The chain links TRBV9 to TRBJ2-3; 10 bases are a match to TRBD2. Germline CDR1 and CDR2: SGDLS and YYNGEE. This CDR3 is 18 amino acids long. The V gene end was trimmed by 0 bases and the J gene end by 0 bases; junction bases not matched to a gene: 7. CDR3 region: CASSVGQRGGRSTDTQYF. For the CDR3, the DNA is TGTGCCAGCAGCGTAGGGCAGCGGGGGGGGAGAAGCACAGATACGCAGTATTTT.

The rearrangement uses TRBV15 and TRBJ1-2, with D maybe TRBD1 (6 bases). Looked up from germline, CDR1 is LNHNV and CDR2 is YYDKDF (reference sequence). The CDR3 is 13 residues long. Trimming took off 3 bases at V and 2 bases at J, with 7 bases between the two ends. The CDR3 sequence: CATSSQGNYGYTF. The CDR3 DNA reads TGTGCCACCAGCAGCCAGGGGAACTATGGCTACACCTTC.

The CDR3 loop reads CASSPRTPGSDTQYF. In DNA, the CDR3 is TGTGCCAGTAGTCCAAGAACCCCAGGGTCAGATACGCAGTATTTT. The chain joins TRBV19 to TRBJ2-3, with a weak D call TRBD1 (5 bases). V shed 5 bases and J shed 4 bases, with 16 bases lying between them. Germline V gives CDR1 LNHDA, CDR2 SQIVND (reference sequence). The CDR3 contains 15 residues.

This rearrangement joins TRBV10-3 to TRBJ2-1; 8 bases agree with TRBD2. Trimming cost V 3 bases and J 9 bases; bases outside gene matches: 25. Germline loops: CDR1 ENHRY, CDR2 SYGVKD. This CDR3 is 20 amino acids long. This CDR3 is CAISEPLTGGRIYASGEQFF. In nucleotides, the CDR3 is TGTGCCATCAGTGAACCTCTGACGGGGGGGAGAATCTACGCCTCCGGTGAGCAGTTCTTC.

V and J are TRBV4-2 and TRBJ1-5, with 8 bases identical to TRBD1. V shed 3 bases and J 6 bases; nucleotides not matched to a gene: 4. Per germline, CDR1 LGHNA and CDR2 YNFKEQ. The CDR3 runs 14 residues. This CDR3 reads CASSQDRVPQPQHF. The CDR3 coding sequence is TGTGCCAGCAGCCAGGACAGGGTTCCTCAGCCCCAGCATTTT.

The rearrangement uses TRBV4-1 and TRBJ1-1; D perhaps matches TRBD1 (5 bases). The germline V gene has CDR1 MGHRA and CDR2 YSYEKL. The CDR3 length is 15 residues. V lost 4 bases, J lost 5 bases, and 17 bases lay in between. Here the CDR3 DNA reads TGCGCCAGCAGCCCCCAAACCGGGGGTGGGACTGAAGCTTTCTTT. This encodes CASSPQTGGGTEAFF.

The rearrangement uses TRBV5-1 and TRBJ1-2, with 8 nucleotides matching TRBD1. CDR3 length equals 13 residues. Losses at the gene ends were 4 bases for V and 8 bases for J; bases not matched to a gene: 7. Germline V gene lookup returns CDR1 SGHRS and CDR2 YFSETQ. The CDR3 reads CASSLGQGDGYTF. The CDR3 DNA is TGCGCCAGCAGCCTCGGACAGGGAGACGGCTACACCTTC. The variable domain in full, completed from reference TRBV5-1 and TRBJ1-2, reads KAGVTQTPRYLIKTRGQQVTLSCSPISGHRSVSWYQQTPGQGLQFLFEYFSETQRNKGNFPGRFSGRQFSNSRSEMNVSTLELGDSALYLCASSLGQGDGYTFGSGTRLTVV.

The chain is built from TRBV28 and TRBJ1-1; 8 bases align to TRBD1. The J segment lost 6 bases and the V segment lost 6 bases, leaving 15 bases of the junction unmatched. The CDR3 consists of 16 residues. Germline loops: CDR1 MDHEN, CDR2 SYDVKM. CDR3 region: CASSKAYGQGGPEAFF. The CDR3 DNA is TGTGCCAGCAGCAAGGCTTACGGACAGGGCGGGCCTGAAGCTTTCTTT.

This sequence joins TRBV7-3 and TRBJ1-5; possibly TRBD1 for D (5 bases). The CDR3 is 12 residues long. Between the trimmed V and J ends, which lost 8 bases and 5 bases, there was a span of 10 bases. The germline V gene has CDR1 SGHTA and CDR2 FQGTGA. CDR3 DNA sequence: TGTGCCAGCGGGAACAGGCATCAGCCCCAGCATTTT. This encodes CASGNRHQPQHF.

V is TRBV4-1 and J is TRBJ2-3; 8 positions match TRBD2. Germline loops: CDR1 MGHRA, CDR2 YSYEKL. Germline trimming cut 5 bases from V and 0 bases from J; bases unmatched to any gene: 4. The CDR3 has 15 residues. Written as DNA, the CDR3 is TGCGCCAGCAGCTCAGTAGCGGGAAGCACAGATACGCAGTATTTT. Its translation is CASSSVAGSTDTQYF.

The CDR3 DNA follows: TGTGCCAGCAGCCGGCGGGGGGGCGTAGAGGAAAAACTGTTTTTT. As protein: CASSRRGGVEEKLFF. The gene calls are TRBV7-9 and TRBJ1-4; D possibly corresponds to TRBD1 (6 bases). Trimming shortened V by 5 bases and J by 8 bases, and 18 bases separated the two germline ends. The germline V gene has CDR1 SEHNR and CDR2 FQNEAQ (reference sequence). CDR3 length: 15 residues.

For this clone: Distinct nucleotide sequences in the sample also encode this CDR3. The J gene is TRBJ1-1, the V gene TRBV6-5; 9 bases map to TRBD1. J was trimmed by 5 bases and V by 4 bases; bases with no gene match: 5. Per germline, CDR1 MNHEY and CDR2 SVGAGI. This CDR3 contains 14 residues. CDR3 nucleotides: TGTGCCAGCAGTTGGGGGACAGGGAATACTGAAGCTTTCTTT. It codes for CASSWGTGNTEAFF.

This chain joins TRBV25-1 and TRBJ1-6, with D perhaps TRBD1 (5 bases). V lost 4 bases and J lost 9, with 16 bases in between. In germline, CDR1 is MGHDK, CDR2 SYGVNS. CDR3 length: 15 amino acids. In DNA, the CDR3 is TGTGCCAGCAGTGGGGGGGTTGTTAATGGTTCACCCCTCCACTTT. Translation gives CASSGGVVNGSPLHF.

V is TRBV30 and J is TRBJ1-5; D perhaps matches TRBD1 (6 bases). Germline lookup yields CDR1 GTSNPN and CDR2 SVGIG (reference sequence). This CDR3 has 13 amino acids. Deletions cut 0 bases from V and 7 bases from J, with 10 bases between. CDR3 protein: CAWSVQGGQPQHF. In nucleotides, the CDR3 is TGTGCCTGGAGTGTACAGGGTGGCCAGCCCCAGCATTTT.

The CDR3 reads CASSVAAGGFMEQFF. CDR3 sequence (DNA): TGTGCCAGCAGCGTTGCAGCGGGGGGATTTATGGAGCAGTTCTTC. This chain connects TRBV9 to TRBJ2-1, with TRBD2 identical over 9 bases. The ends lost 2 bases at V and 10 bases at J; junction bases unmatched: 10. CDR3 length equals 15 residues. CDR1 SGDLS and CDR2 YYNGEE come from the germline V gene.

As to this clone: A junction boundary mismatches the germline segment, possibly from a read error. The chain recombines TRBV18 with TRBJ2-5; no definite D call. The CDR3 consists of 15 residues. CDR1 and CDR2 from the germline V gene are KGHSH and LQKENI. CDR3 DNA: TGTGTCAGCTCACCATCTACTACACTTGGCGAGACCCAGTACTTC. Translation gives CVSSPSTTLGETQYF.

V usage is TRBV6-5 and J usage is TRBJ1-1; D is uncertain. Germline CDR1 is MNHEY and CDR2 is SVGAGI. With 2 bases removed from V and 4 bases from J, the gap between germline ends came to 11 bases. The CDR3 is 14 amino acids. The CDR3: CASSYTDTGTEAFF. CDR3 in DNA: TGTGCCAGCAGTTACACAGACACTGGCACTGAAGCTTTCTTT.

The chain has TRBV4-1 and TRBJ2-1; TRBD2 aligns across 13 bases. Germline CDR1 is MGHRA and CDR2 is YSYEKL. CDR3 length equals 18 residues. Trimming cost V 4 bases and J 7 bases; bases outside gene matches: 13. The CDR3 DNA is TGCGCCAGCAGCCGAGAGACTACTAGCGGGGGGGCCACGAATGAGCAGTTCTTC. As protein: CASSRETTSGGATNEQFF.

The chain carries TRBV27 and TRBJ1-1; D is perhaps TRBD1 (5 bases). The CDR3 contains 14 residues. CDR1 is MNHEY and CDR2 is SMNVEV in the germline V gene (reference sequence). Trimming removed 3 bases from V and 6 bases from J, with 14 bases in between. The CDR3 nucleotides are TGTGCCAGCAGTTTTGGGGGGGGTAGCGCTGAAGCTTTCTTT. It encodes CASSFGGGSAEAFF.

The chain uses TRBV4-1 and TRBJ1-5; no definite D call. CDR1 and CDR2 (germline): MGHRA, YSYEKL. The length of the CDR3 is 15 residues. Deletions cut 0 bases from V and 4 bases from J, with 10 bases between. CDR3 sequence: CASSQDRAGNQPQHF. The CDR3 DNA reads TGCGCCAGCAGCCAAGATCGGGCGGGAAATCAGCCCCAGCATTTT.

V and J are TRBV19 and TRBJ2-1; 11 bases align to TRBD2. The CDR3 length is 18 residues. Germline loops: CDR1 LNHDA, CDR2 SQIVND (reference sequence). The junction had 22 bases not matched to a gene; V was cut back by 3 bases and J by 15 bases. CDR3 bases: TGTGCCAGTAGTATCGTACCCCCACCGGGACTAGCGGCCCTGGATCGGTTCTTC. This sequence encodes CASSIVPPPGLAALDRFF.

The J gene is TRBJ2-2, the V gene TRBV7-3; D gene uncertain. The CDR3 loop spans 12 amino acids. Germline V gives CDR1 SGHTA, CDR2 FQGTGA. V was shortened by 3 bases and J by 6 bases, with 5 bases between the two germline ends. CDR3 sequence: CASSFPPGELFF. DNA of the CDR3: TGTGCCAGCAGCTTCCCTCCCGGGGAGCTGTTTTTT. Filled out from reference TRBV7-3 and TRBJ2-2, the complete variable domain reads GAGVSQTPSNKVTEKGKYVELRCDPISGHTALYWYRQSLGQGPEFLIYFQGTGAADDSGLPNDRFFAVRPEGSVSTLKIQRTERGDSAVYLCASSFPPGELFFGEGSRLTVL.

V is TRBV4-1 and J is TRBJ2-7, with TRBD1 identical over 8 bases. Germline CDR1 and CDR2: MGHRA and YSYEKL. The trim removed 10 bases at V and 0 bases at J, leaving 8 bases unmatched. This CDR3 is built from 14 residues. This chain's CDR3 is CAKTGGPSSYEQYF. The CDR3 region has the DNA TGCGCCAAAACAGGGGGACCGAGCTCCTACGAGCAGTACTTC.